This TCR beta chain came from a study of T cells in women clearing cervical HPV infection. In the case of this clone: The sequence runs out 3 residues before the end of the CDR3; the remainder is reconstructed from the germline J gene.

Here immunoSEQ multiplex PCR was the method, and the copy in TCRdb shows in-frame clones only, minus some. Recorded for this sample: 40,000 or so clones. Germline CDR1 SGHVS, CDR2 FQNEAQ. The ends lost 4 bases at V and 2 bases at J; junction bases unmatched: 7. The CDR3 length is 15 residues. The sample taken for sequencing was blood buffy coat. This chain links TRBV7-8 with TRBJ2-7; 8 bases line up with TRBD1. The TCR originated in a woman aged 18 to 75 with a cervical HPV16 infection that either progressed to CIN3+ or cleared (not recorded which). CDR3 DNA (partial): TGTGCCAGCAGCTCACCCGGGACAGGTCCCTACGAG. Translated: CASSSPGTGPYE. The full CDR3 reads CASSSPGTGPYEQYF.